This T cell receptor (beta chain) was obtained from a study of shared clonotypes between healthy human individuals. The table came from immunoSEQ multiplex PCR; TCRdb's copy has only in-frame clones and leaves some out. The sample has roughly 1,600,000 clones, approximately 98.5% seen once. Donors, healthy HIV-negative adults, lacked recent acute infections or vaccinations. Splitting the CD4+ cells yielded a CD45RA+ naive subset and a CD45RA-negative memory subset. Germline V lookup: CDR1 SGHTS, CDR2 YDEGEE. The V gene lost 0 bases and the J gene lost 5 bases, with 9 bases spanning the gap. The CDR3 has 14 amino acids.

The rearrangement joins TRBV5-8 to TRBJ2-1, with D perhaps matching TRBD1 (5 bases). The sequencing input was naive CD4+ T cells sorted from blood. Subset described: CD45RA+ positively selected. The source of this sequence is a young man in good health. This CDR3 is CASSLEWGHNEQFF. The CDR3 DNA is TGTGCCAGCAGCTTGGAGTGGGGCCACAATGAGCAGTTCTTC.